This T cell receptor (beta chain) was profiled in a study of blood T cell repertoires in COVID-19. Across the study: The origin of the acute and convalescent COVID-19 samples was the United States, Italy and Spain. Sources were T cells, B-cell-depleted T cells, or PBMCs; the material itself was cDNA or gDNA.

V lost 3 bases to trimming and J lost 5 bases, with 8 bases between them. The CDR3 extends over 13 amino acids. Per the authors' pipeline: Reference gene primer amplification gave estimated nucleated cell counts. TCRdb's table, derived via immunoSEQ multiplex PCR, lists solely in-frame clones and lacks some. The V and J calls and clone size were taken over from that table, and D and trimming were inferred from the DNA. The sample consists of some 200,000 clones, 85% to 90% of them appearing once. There are a few counts of this clone. Input material: peripheral blood. The chain has TRBV12-3 or TRBV12-4 and TRBJ2-1, with D unresolved. The TCR comes from an elderly man with acute or convalescent COVID-19. CDR3 sequence reads: CASSFFLNNEQFF. CDR3 bases: TGTGCCAGCAGTTTTTTCCTTAACAATGAGCAGTTCTTC.